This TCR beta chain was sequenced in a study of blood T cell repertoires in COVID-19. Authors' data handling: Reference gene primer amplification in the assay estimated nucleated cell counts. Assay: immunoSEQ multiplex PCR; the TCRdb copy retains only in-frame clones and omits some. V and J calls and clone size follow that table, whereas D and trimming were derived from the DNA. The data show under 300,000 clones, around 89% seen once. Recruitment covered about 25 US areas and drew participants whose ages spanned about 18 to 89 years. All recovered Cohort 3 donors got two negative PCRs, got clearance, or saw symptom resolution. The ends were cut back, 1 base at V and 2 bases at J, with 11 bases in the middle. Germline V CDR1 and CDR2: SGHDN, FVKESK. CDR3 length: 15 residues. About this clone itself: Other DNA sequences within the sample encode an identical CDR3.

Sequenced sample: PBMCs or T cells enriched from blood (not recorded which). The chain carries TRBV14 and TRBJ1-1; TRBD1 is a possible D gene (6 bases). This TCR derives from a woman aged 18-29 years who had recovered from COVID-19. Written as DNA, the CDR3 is TGTGCCAGCAGCCAAGGTGCAGGGGTTAACACTGAAGCTTTCTTT. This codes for CASSQGAGVNTEAFF.